This T cell receptor beta chain came from a study of shared clonotypes between healthy human individuals. Study-level background: The study used three CD4 naive, three CD4 memory, two CD8 naive and one CD8 memory plate per donor.

CD45RO-negative CD8 cells positively selected for CCR7 made up the naive population, which excluded terminally differentiated effector memory CD45RA+ cells. CDR1 PRHDT and CDR2 FYEKMQ come from the germline V gene (reference sequence). The CDR3 spans 13 residues. V lost 0 bases and J lost 11, with 13 bases in between. Only in-frame clones appear in the TCRdb table, and some are missing; sequencing was by immunoSEQ multiplex PCR. The sample holds roughly 2,000,000 clones, 90% to 95% seen once. This chain joins TRBV13 and TRBJ1-1, with D perhaps TRBD1 (6 bases). This TCR was sampled from a man younger than 35 in good health. Some clones in this sample may be carry-over from other donors' samples. Sequencing was carried out using naive CD8+ T cells from PBMCs. The CDR3 reads CASSLGRRGRAFF. In DNA form, the CDR3 reads TGTGCCAGCAGCTTAGGCCGCAGGGGTCGGGCTTTCTTT.